Included here is one TCR beta chain sequence, with context. From germline, CDR1 is ENHRY and CDR2 SYGVKD. CDR3 length equals 12 residues. V gave up 0 bases and J gave up 10 bases, with 9 bases separating them. The sample is drawn from a study of early T cells in non-severe SARS-CoV-2 infection. One entry per CDR3 protein results from TCRdb running MiXCR on the 5' RACE reads. The sample has tens of thousands of distinct CDR3 sequences, 10% to 15% seen once. The genes are TRBV10-3 and TRBJ1-1; no clear D gene. Sequenced: whole blood. This TCR came from an adult who was a healthcare worker with PCR-confirmed SARS-CoV-2 infection or an uninfected control (not recorded which). The CDR3 loop reads CAISESVRLAFF. The CDR3 bases are TGTGCCATCAGTGAGTCGGTGAGGTTAGCTTTCTTT.